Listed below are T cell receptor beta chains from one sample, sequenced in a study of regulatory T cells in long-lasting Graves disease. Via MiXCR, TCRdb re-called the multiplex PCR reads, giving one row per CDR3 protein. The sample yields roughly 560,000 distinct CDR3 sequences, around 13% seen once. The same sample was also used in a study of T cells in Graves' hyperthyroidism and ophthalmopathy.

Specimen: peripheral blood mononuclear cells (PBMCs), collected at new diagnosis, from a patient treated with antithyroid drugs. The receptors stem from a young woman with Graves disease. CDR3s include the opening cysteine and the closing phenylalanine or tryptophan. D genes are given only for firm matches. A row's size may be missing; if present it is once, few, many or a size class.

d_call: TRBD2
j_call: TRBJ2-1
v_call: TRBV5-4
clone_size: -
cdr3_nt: TGTGCCAGCAGCTTGCGGGGGGGACTAGCGGGACCCTACAATGAGCAGTTCTTC
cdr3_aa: CASSLRGGLAGPYNEQFF

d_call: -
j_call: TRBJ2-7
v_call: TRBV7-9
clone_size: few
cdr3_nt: TGTGCCAGCAGCTTCTGGTTGGGTCTGCGCGGGTCGGGGACTGGCTACGAGCAGTACTTC
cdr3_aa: CASSFWLGLRGSGTGYEQYF

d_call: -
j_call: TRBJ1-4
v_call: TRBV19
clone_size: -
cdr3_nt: TGTGCCAGTAGTAGTTTGGGGCAGGGGAGAGAAAAACTGTTTTTT
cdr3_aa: CASSSLGQGREKLFF

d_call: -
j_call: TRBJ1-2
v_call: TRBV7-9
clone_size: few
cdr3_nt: TGTGCCAGCAGCTTAAGCGAAGTACATGGCTACACCTTC
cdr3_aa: CASSLSEVHGYTF

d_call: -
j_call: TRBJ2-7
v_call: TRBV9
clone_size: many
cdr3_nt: TGTGCCAGCAGCGTGGCCGGGACATCTTACGAGCAGTACTTC
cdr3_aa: CASSVAGTSYEQYF

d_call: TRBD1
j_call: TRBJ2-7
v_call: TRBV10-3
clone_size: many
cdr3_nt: TGTGCCATCAGTGAGAACGACAGGGGCACCTACGAGCAGTACTTC
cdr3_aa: CAISENDRGTYEQYF

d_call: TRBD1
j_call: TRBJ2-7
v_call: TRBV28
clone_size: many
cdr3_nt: TGTGCCAGCAGTGGGGGACAGGGCTCCTACGAGCAGTACTTC
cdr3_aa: CASSGGQGSYEQYF

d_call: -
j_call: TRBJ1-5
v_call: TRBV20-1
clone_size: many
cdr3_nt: TGCAGTGCCCGGGACACTACCTTCGTGGGCAATCAGCCCCAGCATTTT
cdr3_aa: CSARDTTFVGNQPQHF

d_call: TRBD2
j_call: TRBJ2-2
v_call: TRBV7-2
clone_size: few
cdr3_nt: TGTGCCAGCAGCTGGACTAGCGGGTCCGGGGAGCTGTTTTTT
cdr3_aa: CASSWTSGSGELFF

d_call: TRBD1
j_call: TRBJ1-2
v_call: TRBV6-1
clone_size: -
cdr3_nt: TGTGCCAGCGGGCCGGGACAGGGCACGGGTAGCTACACCTTC
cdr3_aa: CASGPGQGTGSYTF

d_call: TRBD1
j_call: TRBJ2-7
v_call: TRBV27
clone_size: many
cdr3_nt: TGTGCCAGCAGTGCGACAGGGGGGCTCTACGAGCAGTACTTC
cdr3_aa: CASSATGGLYEQYF

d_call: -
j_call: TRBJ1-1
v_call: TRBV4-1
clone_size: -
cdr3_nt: TGCGCCAGCAGCCCGGGACTGGAGGGAGGAATGAACACTGAAGCTTTCTTT
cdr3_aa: CASSPGLEGGMNTEAFF

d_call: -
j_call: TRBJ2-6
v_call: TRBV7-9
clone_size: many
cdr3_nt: TGTGCCAGCAGCTTCGGTTTCGGGGCCAACGTCCTGACTTTC
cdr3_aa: CASSFGFGANVLTF

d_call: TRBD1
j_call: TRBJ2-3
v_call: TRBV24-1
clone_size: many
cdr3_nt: TGTGCCACCAGTGATTCGGGACAGGGGTTTTCAGATACGCAGTATTTT
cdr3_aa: CATSDSGQGFSDTQYF

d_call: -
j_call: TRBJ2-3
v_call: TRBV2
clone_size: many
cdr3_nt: TGTGCCAGCAGGGAAGACACAGATACGCAGTATTTT
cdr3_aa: CASREDTDTQYF

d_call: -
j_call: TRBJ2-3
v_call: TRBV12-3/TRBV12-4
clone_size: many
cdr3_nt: TGTGCCAGCAGTTGGGATCAGGGGCTAAGGACGCAGTATTTT
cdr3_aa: CASSWDQGLRTQYF

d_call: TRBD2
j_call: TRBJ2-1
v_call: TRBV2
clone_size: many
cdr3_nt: TGTGCCAGCAGTCGACTAGCGGGTAGTTCCTACAATGAGCAGTTCTTC
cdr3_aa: CASSRLAGSSYNEQFF

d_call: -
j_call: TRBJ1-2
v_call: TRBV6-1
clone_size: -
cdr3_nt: TGTGTAACGGGCGGATACTATGGCTACACCTTC
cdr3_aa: CVTGGYYGYTF

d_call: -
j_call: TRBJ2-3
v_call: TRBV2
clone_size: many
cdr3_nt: TGTGCCAGCAGTGGGGTGTTAAGCACAGATACGCAGTATTTT
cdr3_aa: CASSGVLSTDTQYF

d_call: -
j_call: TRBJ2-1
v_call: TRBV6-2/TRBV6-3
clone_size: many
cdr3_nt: TGTGCCAGCAGTTACCGAGCGGAGAGGGCCTACAATGAGCAGTTCTTC
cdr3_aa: CASSYRAERAYNEQFF

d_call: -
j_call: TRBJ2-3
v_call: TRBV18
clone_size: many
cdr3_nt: TGTGCCAGCTCAGGGGACATCGGATACACAGATACGCAGTATTTT
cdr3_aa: CASSGDIGYTDTQYF

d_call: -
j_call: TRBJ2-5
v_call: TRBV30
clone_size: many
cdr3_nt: TGTGCCTGGAGTGTCGGCAGGGTAGTCCGGGAGACCCAGTACTTC
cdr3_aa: CAWSVGRVVRETQYF

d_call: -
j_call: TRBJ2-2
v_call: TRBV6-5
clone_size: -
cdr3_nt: TGTGCCAGCAGTTACTTATCTGGGTGGGACACCGGGGAGCTGTTTTTT
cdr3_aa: CASSYLSGWDTGELFF

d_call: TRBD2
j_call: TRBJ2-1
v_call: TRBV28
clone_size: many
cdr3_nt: TGTGCCAGCAGTTTTAGAGGGCTAGCGGGAGGGGGCCCTGAGCAGTTCTTC
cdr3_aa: CASSFRGLAGGGPEQFF

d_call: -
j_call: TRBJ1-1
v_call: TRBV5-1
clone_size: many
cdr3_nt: TGCGCCAGCAGCTTGGGCCGCTCGGGGGACACTGAAGCTTTCTTT
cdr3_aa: CASSLGRSGDTEAFF

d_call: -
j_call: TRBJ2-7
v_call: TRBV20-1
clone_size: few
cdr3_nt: TGCAGTGCTAGTGCCTACGAGCAGTACTTC
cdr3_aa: CSASAYEQYF

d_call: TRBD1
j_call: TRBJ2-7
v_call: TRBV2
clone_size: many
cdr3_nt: TGTGCCAGCAGTCGTAAGGGAACAGGGGAAAGTCGGGAGCAGTACTTC
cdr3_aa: CASSRKGTGESREQYF

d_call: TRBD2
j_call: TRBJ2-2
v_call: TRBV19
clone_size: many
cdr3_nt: TGTGCCAGTATATCGCGGGAGTTGGACGGGGAGCTGTTTTTT
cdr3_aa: CASISRELDGELFF

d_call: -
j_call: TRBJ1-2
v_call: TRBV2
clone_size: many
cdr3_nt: TGTGCCAGCCAGTCCCGGGCCGCAAATTATGCCACCTTC
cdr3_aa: CASQSRAANYATF

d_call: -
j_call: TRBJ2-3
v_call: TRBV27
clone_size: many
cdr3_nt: TGTGCCAGCAGTTTATCGAGCGCAGATACGCAGTATTTT
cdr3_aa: CASSLSSADTQYF

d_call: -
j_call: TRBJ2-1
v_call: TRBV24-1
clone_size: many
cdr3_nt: TGTGCCACCAGTGATTTGAGTAAGGGACCTCATCAGTTCTTC
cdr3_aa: CATSDLSKGPHQFF

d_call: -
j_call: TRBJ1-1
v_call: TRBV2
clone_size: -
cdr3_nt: TGTGCCAGCAGTGGGGGACCTATTAACACTGAAGCTTTCTTT
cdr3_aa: CASSGGPINTEAFF

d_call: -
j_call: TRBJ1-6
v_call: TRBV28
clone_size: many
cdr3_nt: TGTGCCAGCAGCTACCTTGGGGGAGGGATCTATAATTCACCCCTCCACTTT
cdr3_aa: CASSYLGGGIYNSPLHF

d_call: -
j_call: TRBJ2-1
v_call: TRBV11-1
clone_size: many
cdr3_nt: TGTGCCAGCAGCTTAGAATCTAGCGTGGGGAATGAGCAGTTCTTC
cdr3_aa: CASSLESSVGNEQFF

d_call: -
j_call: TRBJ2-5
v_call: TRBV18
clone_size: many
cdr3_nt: TGTGCCAGCTCAAGACAGGGACTTCAAGAGACCCAGTACTTC
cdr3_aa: CASSRQGLQETQYF

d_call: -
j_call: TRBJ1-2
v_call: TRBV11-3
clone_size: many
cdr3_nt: TGTGCCAGCAGCCTAGGGCAGGACACATCATATGGCTACACCTTC
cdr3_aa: CASSLGQDTSYGYTF

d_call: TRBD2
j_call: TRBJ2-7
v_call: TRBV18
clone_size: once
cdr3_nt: TGTGCCAGCTCACCACTGGAGCCCGGGACTAGCGGGAGTAGGGCCCCCTACGAGCAGTACTTC
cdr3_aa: CASSPLEPGTSGSRAPYEQYF

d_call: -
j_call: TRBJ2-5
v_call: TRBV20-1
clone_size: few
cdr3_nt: TGCAGTGCTAGAGATGGTGGGCGTCCCCAAGAGACCCAGTACTTC
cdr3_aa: CSARDGGRPQETQYF

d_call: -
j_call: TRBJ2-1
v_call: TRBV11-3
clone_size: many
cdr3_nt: TGTGCCAGCAGCTTATCGGTGGCGGGAATGGATGAGCAGTTCTTC
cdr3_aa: CASSLSVAGMDEQFF

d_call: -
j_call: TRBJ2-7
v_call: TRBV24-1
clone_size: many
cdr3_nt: TGTGCCACCCAGGCCGGTCCGCACTACGAGCAGTACTTC
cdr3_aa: CATQAGPHYEQYF

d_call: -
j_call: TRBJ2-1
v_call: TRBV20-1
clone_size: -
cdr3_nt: TGCAGTGCTAGTAAGGGGAACACCAACAATGAGCAGTTCTTC
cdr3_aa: CSASKGNTNNEQFF

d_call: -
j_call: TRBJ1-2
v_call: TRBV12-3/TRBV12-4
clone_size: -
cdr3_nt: TGTGCCAGCAGTCCCCCTTTAAGTGTGAGTCCCGGCTACACCTTC
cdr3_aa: CASSPPLSVSPGYTF

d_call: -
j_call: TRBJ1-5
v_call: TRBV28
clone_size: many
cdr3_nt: TGTGCCAGCAGCAGTCGGGGGCGCACCGGACCCCAGCATTTT
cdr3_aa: CASSSRGRTGPQHF

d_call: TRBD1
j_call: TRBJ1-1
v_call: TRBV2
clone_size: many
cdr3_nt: TGTGCCAGCAGTGAAACCGCAGGACAGGGGAACACTGAAGCTTTCTTT
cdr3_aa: CASSETAGQGNTEAFF

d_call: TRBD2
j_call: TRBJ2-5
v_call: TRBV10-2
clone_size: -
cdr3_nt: TGCGCCAGCAGTGAAGGGACTAGCGGGAGGTATGGGGAGACCCAGTACTTC
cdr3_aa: CASSEGTSGRYGETQYF

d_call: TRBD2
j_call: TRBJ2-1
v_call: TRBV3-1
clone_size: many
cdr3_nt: TGTGCCACCGGACTAGCGGGAGCAAATGAGCAGTTCTTC
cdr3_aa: CATGLAGANEQFF

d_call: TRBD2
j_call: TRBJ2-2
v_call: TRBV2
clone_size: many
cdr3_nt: TGTGCCAGCAGTGCGGGGACTAGTTCCGGGGAGCTGTTTTTT
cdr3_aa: CASSAGTSSGELFF

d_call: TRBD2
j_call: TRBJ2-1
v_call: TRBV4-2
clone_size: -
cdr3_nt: TGTGCCAGCAGCCAAGATCCGAGCGGGAGCCTATACAATGAGCAGTTCTTC
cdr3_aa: CASSQDPSGSLYNEQFF

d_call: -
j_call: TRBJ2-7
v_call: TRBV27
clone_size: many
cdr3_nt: TGTGCCAGCAGTTTTCGTAGCGGTAGCTCCTACGAGCAGTACTTC
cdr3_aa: CASSFRSGSSYEQYF

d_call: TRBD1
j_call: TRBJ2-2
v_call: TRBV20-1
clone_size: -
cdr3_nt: TGCAGTGCTACAGTGAGGACAGGGCCTACCGGGGAGCTGTTTTTT
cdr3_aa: CSATVRTGPTGELFF

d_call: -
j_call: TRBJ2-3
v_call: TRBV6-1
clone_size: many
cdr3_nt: TGTGCCAGCAGCCCGATCGACACCAAGGGGTCGGATACGCAGTATTTT
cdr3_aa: CASSPIDTKGSDTQYF

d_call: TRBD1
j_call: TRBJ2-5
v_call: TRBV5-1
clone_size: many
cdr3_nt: TGCGCCAGCAGAGAGGGACAGGGCCCGCAAGAGACCCAGTACTTC
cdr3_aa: CASREGQGPQETQYF

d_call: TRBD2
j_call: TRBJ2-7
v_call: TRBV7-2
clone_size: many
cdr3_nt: TGTGCCAGCAGCTTACTCGCGGGAGGTTTCGGCTCCTACGAGCAGTACTTC
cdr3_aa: CASSLLAGGFGSYEQYF

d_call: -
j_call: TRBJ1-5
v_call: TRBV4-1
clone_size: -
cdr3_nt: TGCGCCAGCAGCCAAGGTAAAGCAAAGGCGATAAGCAATCAGCCCCAGCATTTT
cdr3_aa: CASSQGKAKAISNQPQHF